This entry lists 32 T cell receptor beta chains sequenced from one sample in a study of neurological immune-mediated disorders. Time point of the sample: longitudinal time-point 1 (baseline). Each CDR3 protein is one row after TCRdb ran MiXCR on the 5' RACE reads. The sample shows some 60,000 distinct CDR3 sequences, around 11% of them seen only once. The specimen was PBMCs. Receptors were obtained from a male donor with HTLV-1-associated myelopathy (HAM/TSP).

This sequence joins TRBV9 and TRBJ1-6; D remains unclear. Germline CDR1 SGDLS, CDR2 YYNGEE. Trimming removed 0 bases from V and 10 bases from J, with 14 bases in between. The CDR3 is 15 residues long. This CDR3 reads CASSVGTADPSPLHF. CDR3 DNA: TGTGCCAGCAGCGTAGGAACAGCAGACCCCTCACCCCTCCACTTT.

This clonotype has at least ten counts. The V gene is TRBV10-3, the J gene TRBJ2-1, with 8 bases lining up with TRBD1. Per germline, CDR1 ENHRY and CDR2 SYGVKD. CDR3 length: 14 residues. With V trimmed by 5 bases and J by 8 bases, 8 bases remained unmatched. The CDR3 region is CAISRADRGDEQFF. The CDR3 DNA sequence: TGTGCCATCAGTCGGGCCGACAGGGGCGATGAGCAGTTCTTC.

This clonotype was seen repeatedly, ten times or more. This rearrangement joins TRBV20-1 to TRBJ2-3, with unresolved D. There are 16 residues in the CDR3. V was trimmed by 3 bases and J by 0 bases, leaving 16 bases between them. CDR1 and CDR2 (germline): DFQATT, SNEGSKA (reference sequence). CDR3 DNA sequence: TGCAGTGCTAGCCCTCGGCGCCCCAAAAGCACAGATACGCAGTATTTT. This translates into CSASPRRPKSTDTQYF.

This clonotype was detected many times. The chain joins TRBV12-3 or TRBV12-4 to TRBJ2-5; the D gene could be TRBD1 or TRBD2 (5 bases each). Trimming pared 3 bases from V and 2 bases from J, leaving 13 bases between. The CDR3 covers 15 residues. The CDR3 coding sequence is TGTGCCAGCAGTTTGGGACGGAGCTTACAAGAGACCCAGTACTTC. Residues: CASSLGRSLQETQYF.

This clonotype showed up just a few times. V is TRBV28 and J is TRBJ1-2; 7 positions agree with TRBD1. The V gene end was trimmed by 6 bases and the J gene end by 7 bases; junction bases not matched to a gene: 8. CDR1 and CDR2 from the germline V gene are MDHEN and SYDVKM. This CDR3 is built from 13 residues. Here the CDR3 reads CASRDRTGGGYTF. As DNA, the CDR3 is TGTGCCAGCAGGGATAGGACAGGAGGTGGCTACACCTTC.

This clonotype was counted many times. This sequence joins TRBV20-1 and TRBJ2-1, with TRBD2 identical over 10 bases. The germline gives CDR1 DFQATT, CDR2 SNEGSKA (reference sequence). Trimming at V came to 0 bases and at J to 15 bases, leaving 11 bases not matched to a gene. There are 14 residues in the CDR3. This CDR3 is CSARDQSGGASVFF. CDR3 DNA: TGCAGTGCTAGAGATCAAAGCGGGGGGGCGTCAGTGTTCTTC.

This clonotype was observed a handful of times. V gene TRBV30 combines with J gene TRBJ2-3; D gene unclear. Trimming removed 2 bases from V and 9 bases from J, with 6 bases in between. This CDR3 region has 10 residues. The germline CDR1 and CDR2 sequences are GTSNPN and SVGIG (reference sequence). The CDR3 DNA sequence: TGTGCCTGGAGTTTGGGGACGCAGTATTTT. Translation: CAWSLGTQYF.

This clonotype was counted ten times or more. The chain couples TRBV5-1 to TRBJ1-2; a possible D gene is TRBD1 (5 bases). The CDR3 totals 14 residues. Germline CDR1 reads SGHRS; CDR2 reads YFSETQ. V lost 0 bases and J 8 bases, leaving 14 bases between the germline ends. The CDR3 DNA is TGCGCCAGCAGCTTGGCCCAAGGGGTACGAGGCTACACCTTC. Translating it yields CASSLAQGVRGYTF.

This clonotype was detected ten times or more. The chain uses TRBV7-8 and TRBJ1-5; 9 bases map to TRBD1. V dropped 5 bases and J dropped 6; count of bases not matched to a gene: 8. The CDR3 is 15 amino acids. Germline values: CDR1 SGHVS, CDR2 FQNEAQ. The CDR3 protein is CASSDQRQGVQPQHF. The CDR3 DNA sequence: TGTGCCAGCAGCGACCAAAGACAGGGGGTTCAGCCCCAGCATTTT. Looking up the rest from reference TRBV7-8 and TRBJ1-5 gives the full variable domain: GAGVSQSPRYKVAKRGQDVALRCDPISGHVSLFWYQQALGQGPEFLTYFQNEAQLDKSGLPSDRFFAERPEGSVSTLKIQRTQQEDSAVYLCASSDQRQGVQPQHFGDGTRLSIL.

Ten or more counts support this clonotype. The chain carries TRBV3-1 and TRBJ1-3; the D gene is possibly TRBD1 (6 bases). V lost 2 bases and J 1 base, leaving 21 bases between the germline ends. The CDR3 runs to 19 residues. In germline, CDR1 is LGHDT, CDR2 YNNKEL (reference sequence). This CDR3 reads CASSQPGTRNSRSGNTIYF. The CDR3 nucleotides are TGTGCCAGCAGCCAACCCGGGACACGCAACTCCCGATCTGGAAACACCATATATTTT.

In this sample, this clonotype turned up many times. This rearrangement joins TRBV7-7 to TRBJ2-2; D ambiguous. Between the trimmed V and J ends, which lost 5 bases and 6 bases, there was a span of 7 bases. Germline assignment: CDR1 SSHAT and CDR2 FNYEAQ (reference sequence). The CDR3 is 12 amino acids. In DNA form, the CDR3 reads TGTGCCAGCAGCCCCCACTCCGGGGAGCTGTTTTTT. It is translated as CASSPHSGELFF.

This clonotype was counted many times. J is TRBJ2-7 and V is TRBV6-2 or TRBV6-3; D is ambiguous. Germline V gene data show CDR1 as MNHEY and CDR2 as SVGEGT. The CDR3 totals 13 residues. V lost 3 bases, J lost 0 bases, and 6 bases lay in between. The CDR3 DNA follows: TGTGCCAGCAGTTATGCAGTCTCCTACGAGCAGTACTTC. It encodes CASSYAVSYEQYF.

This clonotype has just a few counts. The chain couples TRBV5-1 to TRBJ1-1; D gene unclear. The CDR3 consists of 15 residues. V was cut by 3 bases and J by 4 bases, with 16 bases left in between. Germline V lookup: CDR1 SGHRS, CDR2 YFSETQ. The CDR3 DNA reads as TGCGCCAGCAGCTCTCGACCCGGCGACGGCACTGAAGCTTTCTTT. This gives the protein CASSSRPGDGTEAFF.

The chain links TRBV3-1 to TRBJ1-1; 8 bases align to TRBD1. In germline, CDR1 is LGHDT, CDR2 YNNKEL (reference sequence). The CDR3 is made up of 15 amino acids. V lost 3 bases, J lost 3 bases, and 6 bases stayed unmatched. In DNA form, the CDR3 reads TGTGCCAGCAGCCACCCCGACAGGGGCCACACTGAAGCTTTCTTT. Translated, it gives CASSHPDRGHTEAFF.

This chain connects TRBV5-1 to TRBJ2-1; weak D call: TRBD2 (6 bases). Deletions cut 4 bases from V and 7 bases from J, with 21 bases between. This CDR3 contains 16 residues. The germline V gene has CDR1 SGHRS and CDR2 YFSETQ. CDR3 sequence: CASSPRDNGGFNEQFF. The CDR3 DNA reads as TGCGCCAGCAGCCCCCGAGATAACGGGGGATTTAATGAGCAGTTCTTC.

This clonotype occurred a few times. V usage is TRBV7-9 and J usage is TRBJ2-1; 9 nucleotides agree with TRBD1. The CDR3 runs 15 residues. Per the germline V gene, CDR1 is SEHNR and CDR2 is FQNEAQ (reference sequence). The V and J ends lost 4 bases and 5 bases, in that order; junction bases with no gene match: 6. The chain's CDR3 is CASSSGTGIHNEQFF. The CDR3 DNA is TGTGCCAGCAGCTCCGGGACAGGGATTCACAATGAGCAGTTCTTC. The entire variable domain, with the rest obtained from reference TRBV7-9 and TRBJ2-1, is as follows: DTGVSQNPRHKITKRGQNVTFRCDPISEHNRLYWYRQTLGQGPEFLTYFQNEAQLEKSRLLSDRFSAERPKGSFSTLEIQRTEQGDSAMYLCASSSGTGIHNEQFFGPGTRLTVL.

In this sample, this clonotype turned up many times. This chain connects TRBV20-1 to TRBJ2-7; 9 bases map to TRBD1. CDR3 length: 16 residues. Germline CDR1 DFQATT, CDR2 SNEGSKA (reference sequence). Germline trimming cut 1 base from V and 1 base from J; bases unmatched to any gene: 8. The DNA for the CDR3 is TGCAGTGCTAGAGGCCACCGACAGGGGGAATCCTACGAGCAGTACTTC. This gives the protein CSARGHRQGESYEQYF.

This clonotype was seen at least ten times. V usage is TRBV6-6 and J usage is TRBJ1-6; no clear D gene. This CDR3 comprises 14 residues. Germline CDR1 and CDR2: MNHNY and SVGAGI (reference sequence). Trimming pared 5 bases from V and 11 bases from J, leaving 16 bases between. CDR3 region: CASSLGADGPPLHF. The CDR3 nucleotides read TGTGCCAGCAGTCTCGGAGCCGACGGTCCACCCCTCCACTTT.

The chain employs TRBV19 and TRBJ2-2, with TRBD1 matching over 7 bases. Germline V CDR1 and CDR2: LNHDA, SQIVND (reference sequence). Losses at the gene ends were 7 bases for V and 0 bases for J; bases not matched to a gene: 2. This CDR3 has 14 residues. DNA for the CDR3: TGTGCCAGTAATCAGGGGGCGAACACCGGGGAGCTGTTTTTT. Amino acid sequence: CASNQGANTGELFF.

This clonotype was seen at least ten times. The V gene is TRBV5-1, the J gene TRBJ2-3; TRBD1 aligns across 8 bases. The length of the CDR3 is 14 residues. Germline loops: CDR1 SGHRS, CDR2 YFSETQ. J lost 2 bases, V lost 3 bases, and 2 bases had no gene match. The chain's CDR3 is CASSSQGATDTQYF. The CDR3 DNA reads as TGCGCCAGCAGCTCCCAGGGGGCCACAGATACGCAGTATTTT.

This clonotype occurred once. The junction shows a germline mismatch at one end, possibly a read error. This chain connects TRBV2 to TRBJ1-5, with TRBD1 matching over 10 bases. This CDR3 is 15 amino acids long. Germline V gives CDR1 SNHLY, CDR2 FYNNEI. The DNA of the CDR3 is TGTGCCAGCAGTGAAGCGGGACAGGGGATTCAGCCCCAGAATTTT. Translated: CASSEAGQGIQPQNF.

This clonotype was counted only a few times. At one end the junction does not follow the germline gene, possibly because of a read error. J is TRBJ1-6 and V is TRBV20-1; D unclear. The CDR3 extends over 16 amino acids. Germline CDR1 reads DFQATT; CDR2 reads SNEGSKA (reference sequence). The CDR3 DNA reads TGCAGTGCCAGAGACGCACAGTTTCTCAATAATTCACCCCTCCACTTT. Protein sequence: CSARDAQFLNNSPLHF.

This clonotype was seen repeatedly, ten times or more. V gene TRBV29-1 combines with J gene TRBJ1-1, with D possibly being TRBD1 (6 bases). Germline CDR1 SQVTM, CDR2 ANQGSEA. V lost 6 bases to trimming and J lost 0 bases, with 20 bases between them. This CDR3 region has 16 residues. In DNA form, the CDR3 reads TGCAGCGTGCAACAGGGAGGTTACGGCATGAACACTGAAGCTTTCTTT. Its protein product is CSVQQGGYGMNTEAFF.

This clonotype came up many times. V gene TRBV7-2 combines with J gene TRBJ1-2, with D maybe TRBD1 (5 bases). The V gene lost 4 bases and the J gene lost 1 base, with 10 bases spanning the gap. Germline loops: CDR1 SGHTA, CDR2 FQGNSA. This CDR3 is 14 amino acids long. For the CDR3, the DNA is TGTGCCAGCAGCTGGGGACGTATTAACTATGGCTACACCTTC. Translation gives CASSWGRINYGYTF.

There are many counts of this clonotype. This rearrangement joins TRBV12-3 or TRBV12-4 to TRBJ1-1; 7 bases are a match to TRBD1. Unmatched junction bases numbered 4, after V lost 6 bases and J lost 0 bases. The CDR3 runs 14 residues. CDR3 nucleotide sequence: TGTGCCAGCAGGGGACAGCTCATGAACACTGAAGCTTTCTTT. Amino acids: CASRGQLMNTEAFF.

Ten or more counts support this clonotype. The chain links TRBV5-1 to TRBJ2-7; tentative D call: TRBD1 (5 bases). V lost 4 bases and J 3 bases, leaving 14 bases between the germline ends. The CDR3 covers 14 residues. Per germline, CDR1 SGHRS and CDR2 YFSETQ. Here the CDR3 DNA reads TGCGCCAGCAGCAGAGAACATGACAGCTACGAGCAGTACTTC. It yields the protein CASSREHDSYEQYF.

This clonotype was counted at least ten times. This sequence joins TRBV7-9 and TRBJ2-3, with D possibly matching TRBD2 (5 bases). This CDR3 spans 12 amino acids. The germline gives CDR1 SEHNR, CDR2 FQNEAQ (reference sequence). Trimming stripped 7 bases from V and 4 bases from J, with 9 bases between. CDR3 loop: CASKREADTQYF. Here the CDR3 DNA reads TGTGCCAGCAAGAGGGAAGCAGATACGCAGTATTTT.

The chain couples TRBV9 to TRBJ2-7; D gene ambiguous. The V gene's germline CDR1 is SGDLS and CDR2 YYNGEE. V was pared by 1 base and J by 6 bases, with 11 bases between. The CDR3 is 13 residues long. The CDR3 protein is CASSVSRLSEQYF. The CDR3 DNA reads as TGTGCCAGCAGCGTATCCAGGTTGAGCGAGCAGTACTTC.

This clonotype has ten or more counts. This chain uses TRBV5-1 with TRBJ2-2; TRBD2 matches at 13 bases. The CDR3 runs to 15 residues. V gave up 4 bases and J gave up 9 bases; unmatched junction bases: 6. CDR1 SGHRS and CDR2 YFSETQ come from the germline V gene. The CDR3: CASSQLAGGQRELFF. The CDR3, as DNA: TGCGCCAGCAGCCAACTAGCGGGGGGGCAACGGGAGCTGTTTTTT.

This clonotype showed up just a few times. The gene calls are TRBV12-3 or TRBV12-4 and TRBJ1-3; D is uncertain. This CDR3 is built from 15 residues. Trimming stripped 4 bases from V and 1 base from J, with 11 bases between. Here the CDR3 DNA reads TGTGCCAGCAGTTACCGAAGGACGTCTGGAAACACCATATATTTT. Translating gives CASSYRRTSGNTIYF.

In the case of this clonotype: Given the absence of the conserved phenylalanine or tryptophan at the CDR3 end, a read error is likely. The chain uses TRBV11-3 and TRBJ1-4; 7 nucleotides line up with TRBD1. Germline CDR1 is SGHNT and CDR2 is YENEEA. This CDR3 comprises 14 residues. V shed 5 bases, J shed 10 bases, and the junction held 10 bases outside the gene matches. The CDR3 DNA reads TGTGCCAGCAGCCCTAGGGGGCGCGAGGTAAAACTGTTTTCT. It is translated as CASSPRGREVKLFS.

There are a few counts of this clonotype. The CDR3 loop reads CASSFLEGGGNTEAFF. DNA of the CDR3: TGCGCCAGCAGCTTCCTGGAGGGTGGAGGGAACACTGAAGCTTTCTTT. J is TRBJ1-1 and V is TRBV5-1, with D uncertain. Per germline, CDR1 SGHRS and CDR2 YFSETQ. V lost 2 bases and J lost 1, with 15 bases in between. The CDR3 spans 16 residues.